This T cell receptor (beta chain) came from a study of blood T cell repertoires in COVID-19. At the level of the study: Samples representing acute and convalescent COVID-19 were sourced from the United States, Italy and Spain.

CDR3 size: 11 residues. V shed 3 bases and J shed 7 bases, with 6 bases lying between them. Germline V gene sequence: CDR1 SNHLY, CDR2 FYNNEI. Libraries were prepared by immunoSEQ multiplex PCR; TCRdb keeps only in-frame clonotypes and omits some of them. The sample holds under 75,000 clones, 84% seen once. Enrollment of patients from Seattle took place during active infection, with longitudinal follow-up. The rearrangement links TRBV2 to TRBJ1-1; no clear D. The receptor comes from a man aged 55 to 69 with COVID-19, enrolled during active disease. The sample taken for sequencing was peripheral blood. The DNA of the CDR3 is TGTGCCAGCAGTGACAGATTTGAAGCTTTCTTT. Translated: CASSDRFEAFF.